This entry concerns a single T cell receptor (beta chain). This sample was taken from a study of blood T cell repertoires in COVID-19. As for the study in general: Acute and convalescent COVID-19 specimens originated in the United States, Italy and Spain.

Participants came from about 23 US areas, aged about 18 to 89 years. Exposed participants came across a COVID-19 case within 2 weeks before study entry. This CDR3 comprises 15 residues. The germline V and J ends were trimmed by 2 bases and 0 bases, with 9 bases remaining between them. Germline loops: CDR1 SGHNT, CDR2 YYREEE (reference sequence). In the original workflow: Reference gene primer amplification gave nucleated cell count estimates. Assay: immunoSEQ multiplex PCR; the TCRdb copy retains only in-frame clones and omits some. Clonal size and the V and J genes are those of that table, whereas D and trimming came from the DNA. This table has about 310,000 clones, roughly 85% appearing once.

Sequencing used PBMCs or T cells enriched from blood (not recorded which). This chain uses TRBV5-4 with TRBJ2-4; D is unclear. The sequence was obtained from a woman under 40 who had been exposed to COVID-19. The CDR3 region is CASSFGGVAKNIQYF. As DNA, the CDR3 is TGTGCCAGCAGCTTTGGCGGTGTAGCCAAAAACATTCAGTACTTC.